These T cell receptor beta chains were read from a single sample in a study of blood T cell repertoires in COVID-19. Libraries were prepared by immunoSEQ multiplex PCR; TCRdb keeps only in-frame clonotypes and omits some of them. The sample consists of roughly 150,000 clones, under 90% of them appearing once. Specimen: PBMCs or T cells enriched from blood (not recorded which). All receptors come from a man over 45 who had recovered from COVID-19. CDR3s include the opening cysteine and the closing phenylalanine or tryptophan. D genes are given only for firm matches. Clone sizes are given selectively: once, few, many, or a class where the clone is expanded.

TRBV2	.	once	TRBJ1-2	TGTGCCAGCAGCGCTCGGGGGGATAGCGGCTACACCTTC	CASSARGDSGYTF
TRBV4-2	.	.	TRBJ1-3	TGTGCCAGCAGCCTCCTCGAACAGGGCCCCTCTGGAAACACCATATATTTT	CASSLLEQGPSGNTIYF
TRBV6-5	TRBD2	.	TRBJ2-1	TGTGCCAGCTCGTTAGCGGGGGACAATGAGCAGTTCTTC	CASSLAGDNEQFF
TRBV24-1	.	.	TRBJ1-5	TGTGCCACCAGTGATTTGCCCGGGGTAAATCAGCCCCAGCATTTT	CATSDLPGVNQPQHF
TRBV2	TRBD1	.	TRBJ2-7	TGTGCCAGCAGGGGGACAGGGGGCGGAGGAGCCTACGAGCAGTACTTC	CASRGTGGGGAYEQYF
TRBV2	.	.	TRBJ2-2	TGTGCCAGCATAGGAGGAGGGATCACCGGGGAGCTGTTTTTT	CASIGGGITGELFF
TRBV11-3	TRBD1	.	TRBJ1-3	TGTGCCAGCAGCGTCGGACAGGTCCTGGAAAACACCATATATTTT	CASSVGQVLENTIYF
TRBV5-1	TRBD2	.	TRBJ2-1	TGCGCCAGCAGCTCCGGGACTAGCACAGACAATGAGCAGTTCTTC	CASSSGTSTDNEQFF
TRBV4-2	.	.	TRBJ2-7	TGTGCCAGCAGCCAAGTAGTAGCAGGGTACTACGAGCAGTACTTC	CASSQVVAGYYEQYF
TRBV6-2/TRBV6-3	.	.	TRBJ1-1	TGTGCCAGCAGTTCAGGGGCTACTGAAGCTTTCTTT	CASSSGATEAFF
TRBV5-4	.	.	TRBJ2-3	TGTGCCAGCAGCTTGGGGGCTAGCCGCACAGATACGCAGTATTTT	CASSLGASRTDTQYF
TRBV21-1	.	.	TRBJ2-2	TGTGCCAGCAGCAACCAATGGCGGGACAGGGTGACCGGGGAGCTGTTTTTT	CASSNQWRDRVTGELFF
TRBV6-5	TRBD1	.	TRBJ1-1	TGTGCCAGCACCTTCCAGGGGGGCACTGAAGCTTTCTTT	CASTFQGGTEAFF
TRBV20-1	.	.	TRBJ2-7	TGCAGTGCTGAGGGCTCCTACGAGCAGTACTTC	CSAEGSYEQYF
TRBV6-6	.	.	TRBJ2-7	TGTGCCAGCACTTATACTATTTACGAGCAGTACTTC	CASTYTIYEQYF
TRBV9	TRBD2	.	TRBJ2-1	TGTGCCAGCAGCGTAGAAGCGGGGGGGCTCCCTTACAATGAGCAGTTCTTC	CASSVEAGGLPYNEQFF
TRBV11-2	TRBD1	.	TRBJ1-5	TGTGCCAGCAGCTTAGACTCAGGGGGTAGCAATCAGCCCCAGCATTTT	CASSLDSGGSNQPQHF
TRBV7-8	.	.	TRBJ2-1	TGTGCCAGCAGCATGATTAGGGGCAATGAGCAGTTCTTC	CASSMIRGNEQFF
TRBV15	.	.	TRBJ1-5	TGTGCCACCAGCAACGTGGGGGGGGCCGGCAATCAGCCCCAGCATTTT	CATSNVGGAGNQPQHF
TRBV3-1/TRBV3-2	TRBD2	once	TRBJ2-1	TGTGCCAGCAGCGCTAGCGGGGGGCCCTACAATGAGCAGTTCTTC	CASSASGGPYNEQFF
TRBV7-2	.	.	TRBJ2-3	TGTGCCAGCAGCGGGGTGGACAGACGAAACACAGATACGCAGTATTTT	CASSGVDRRNTDTQYF
TRBV3-1/TRBV3-2	.	.	TRBJ2-6	TGTGCCAGCAGCCAAGATCTCCCCAGGGCTGGGGCCAACGTCCTGACTTTC	CASSQDLPRAGANVLTF
TRBV29-1	.	once	TRBJ1-4	TGCAGCGTTCGCCCCGGAAGCGGGGAAAAACTGTTTTTT	CSVRPGSGEKLFF
TRBV14	.	.	TRBJ1-1	TGTGCCAGCAGCCAATCGCGATCCACTGAAGCTTTCTTT	CASSQSRSTEAFF
TRBV10-3	TRBD1	.	TRBJ2-7	TGTGCCATCAGTGATGGGACAGAATCCTACGAGCAGTACTTC	CAISDGTESYEQYF
TRBV5-4	.	.	TRBJ2-1	TGTGCCAGCAGCTTGGGTGGGGCGCGGGAGCAGTTCTTC	CASSLGGAREQFF
TRBV5-1	TRBD1	few	TRBJ1-2	TGCGCCAGCAGCTTTGACAGGGAAAGCGGCTACACCTTC	CASSFDRESGYTF